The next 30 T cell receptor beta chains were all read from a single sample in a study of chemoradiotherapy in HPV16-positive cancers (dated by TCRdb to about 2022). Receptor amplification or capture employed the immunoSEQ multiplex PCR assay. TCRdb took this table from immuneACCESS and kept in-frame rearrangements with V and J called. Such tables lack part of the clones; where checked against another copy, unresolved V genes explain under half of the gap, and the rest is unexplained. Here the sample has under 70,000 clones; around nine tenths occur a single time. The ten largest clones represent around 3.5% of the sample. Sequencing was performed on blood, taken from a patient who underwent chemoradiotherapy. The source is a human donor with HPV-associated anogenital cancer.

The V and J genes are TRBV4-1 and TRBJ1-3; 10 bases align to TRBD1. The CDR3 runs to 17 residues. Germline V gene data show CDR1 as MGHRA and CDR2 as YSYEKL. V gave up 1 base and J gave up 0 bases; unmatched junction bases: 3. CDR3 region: CASSQARTGGSGNTIYF. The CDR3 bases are TGCGCCAGCAGCCAAGCCAGGACAGGGGGCTCTGGAAACACCATATATTTT.

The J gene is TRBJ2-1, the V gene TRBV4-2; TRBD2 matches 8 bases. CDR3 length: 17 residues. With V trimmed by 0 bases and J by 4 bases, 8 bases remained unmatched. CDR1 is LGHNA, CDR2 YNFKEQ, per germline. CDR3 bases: TGTGCCAGCAGCCAAGATGGGGCGGGGGGCCCTTACAATGAGCAGTTCTTC. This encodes CASSQDGAGGPYNEQFF.

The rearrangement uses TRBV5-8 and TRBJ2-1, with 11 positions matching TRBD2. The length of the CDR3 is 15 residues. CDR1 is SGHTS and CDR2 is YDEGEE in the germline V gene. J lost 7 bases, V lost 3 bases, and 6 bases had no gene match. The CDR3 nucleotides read TGTGCCAGCAGCTGGGCCGGGACTAGCGGTAATGAGCAGTTCTTC. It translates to CASSWAGTSGNEQFF.

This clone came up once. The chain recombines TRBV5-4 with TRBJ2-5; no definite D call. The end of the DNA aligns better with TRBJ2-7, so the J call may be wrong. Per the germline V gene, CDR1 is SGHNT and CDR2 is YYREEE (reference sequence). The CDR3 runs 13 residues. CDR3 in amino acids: CASSLWQSYEQYF. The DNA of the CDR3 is TGTGCCAGCAGCTTGTGGCAGAGCTACGAGCAGTACTTC.

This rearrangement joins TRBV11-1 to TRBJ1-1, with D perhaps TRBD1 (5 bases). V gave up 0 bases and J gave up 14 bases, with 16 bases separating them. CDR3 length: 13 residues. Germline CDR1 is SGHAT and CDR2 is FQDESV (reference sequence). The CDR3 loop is CASSLAGTSERFF. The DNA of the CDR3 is TGTGCCAGCAGCTTAGCCGGGACTTCCGAACGGTTCTTT.

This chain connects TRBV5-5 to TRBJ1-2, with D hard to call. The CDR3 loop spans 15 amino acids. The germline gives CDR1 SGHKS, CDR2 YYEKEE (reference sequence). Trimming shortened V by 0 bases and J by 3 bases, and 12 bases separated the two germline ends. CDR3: CASSLGRGGDYGYTF. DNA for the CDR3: TGTGCCAGCAGCTTGGGACGCGGTGGGGACTATGGCTACACCTTC.

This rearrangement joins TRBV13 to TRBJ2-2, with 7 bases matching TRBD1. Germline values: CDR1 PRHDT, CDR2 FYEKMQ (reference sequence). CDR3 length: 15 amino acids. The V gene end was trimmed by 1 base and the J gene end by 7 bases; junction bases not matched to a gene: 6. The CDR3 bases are TGTGCCAGCAGCTTAGAATACAGGGGCGGCGGGGAGCTGTTTTTT. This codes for CASSLEYRGGGELFF. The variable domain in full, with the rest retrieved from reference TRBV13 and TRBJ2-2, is AAGVIQSPRHLIKEKRETATLKCYPIPRHDTVYWYQQGPGQDPQFLISFYEKMQSDKGSIPDRFSAQQFSDYHSELNMSSLELGDSALYFCASSLEYRGGGELFFGEGSRLTVL.

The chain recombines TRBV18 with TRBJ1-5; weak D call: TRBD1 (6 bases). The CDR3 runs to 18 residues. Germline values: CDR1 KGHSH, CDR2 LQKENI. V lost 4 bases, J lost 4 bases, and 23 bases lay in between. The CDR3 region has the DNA TGTGCCAGCTCACTCACCGGACAGCCTCCCAATTATAATCAGCCCCAGCATTTT. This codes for CASSLTGQPPNYNQPQHF.

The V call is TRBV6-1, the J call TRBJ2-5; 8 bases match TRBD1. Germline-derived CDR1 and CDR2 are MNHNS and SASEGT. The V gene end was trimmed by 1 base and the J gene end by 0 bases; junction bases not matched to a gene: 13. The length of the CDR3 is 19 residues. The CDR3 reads CASSEEGARQGTYQETQYF. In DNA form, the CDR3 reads TGTGCCAGCAGTGAAGAAGGGGCCCGACAGGGGACGTACCAAGAGACCCAGTACTTC.

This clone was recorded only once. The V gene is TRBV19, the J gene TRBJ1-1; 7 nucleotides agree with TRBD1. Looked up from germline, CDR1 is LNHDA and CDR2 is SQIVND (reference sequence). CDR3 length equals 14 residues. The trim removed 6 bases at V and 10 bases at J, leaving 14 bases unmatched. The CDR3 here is CASSPTGALIGAFF. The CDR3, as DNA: TGTGCCAGTAGCCCAACAGGGGCCCTCATAGGAGCTTTCTTT.

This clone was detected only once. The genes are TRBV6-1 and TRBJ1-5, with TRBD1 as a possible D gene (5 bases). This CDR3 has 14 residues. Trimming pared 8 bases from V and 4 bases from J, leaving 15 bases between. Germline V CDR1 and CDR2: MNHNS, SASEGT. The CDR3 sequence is CASGDGFINQPQHF. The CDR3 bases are TGTGCCAGCGGGGACGGATTTATTAATCAGCCCCAGCATTTT.

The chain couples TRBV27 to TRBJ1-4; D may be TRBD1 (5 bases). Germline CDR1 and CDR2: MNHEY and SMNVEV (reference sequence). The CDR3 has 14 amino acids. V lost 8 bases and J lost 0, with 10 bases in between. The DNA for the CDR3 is TGTGCCAGCGCTGTGACAGCAACTAATGAAAAACTGTTTTTT. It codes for CASAVTATNEKLFF.

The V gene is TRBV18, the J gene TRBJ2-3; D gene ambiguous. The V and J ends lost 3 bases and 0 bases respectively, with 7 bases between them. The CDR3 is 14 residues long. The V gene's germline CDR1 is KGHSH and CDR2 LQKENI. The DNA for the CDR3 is TGTGCCAGCTCACCTACCCGTAGCACAGATACGCAGTATTTT. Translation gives CASSPTRSTDTQYF.

The CDR3 DNA sequence: TGTGCCAGCACCCCATCGGAGGGGGCTGGGGAGACCCAGTACTTC. Translated: CASTPSEGAGETQYF. V is TRBV7-9 and J is TRBJ2-5; maybe TRBD1 (7 bases). The CDR3 is 15 amino acids. Germline V gene sequence: CDR1 SEHNR, CDR2 FQNEAQ (reference sequence). V lost 7 bases and J lost 5, with 20 bases in between.

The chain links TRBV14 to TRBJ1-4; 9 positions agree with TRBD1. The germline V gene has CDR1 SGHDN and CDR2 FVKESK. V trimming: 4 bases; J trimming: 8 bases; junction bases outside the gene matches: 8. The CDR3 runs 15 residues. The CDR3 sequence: CASSLRDREGEKLFF. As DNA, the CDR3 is TGTGCCAGCAGCCTCCGGGACAGGGAGGGCGAAAAACTGTTTTTT.

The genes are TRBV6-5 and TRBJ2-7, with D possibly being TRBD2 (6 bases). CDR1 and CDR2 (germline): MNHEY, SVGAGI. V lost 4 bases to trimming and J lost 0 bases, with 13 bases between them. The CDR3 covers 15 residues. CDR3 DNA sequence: TGTGCCAGCAGTTCGGGACTCCCGAGCTCCTACGAGCAGTACTTC. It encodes CASSSGLPSSYEQYF.

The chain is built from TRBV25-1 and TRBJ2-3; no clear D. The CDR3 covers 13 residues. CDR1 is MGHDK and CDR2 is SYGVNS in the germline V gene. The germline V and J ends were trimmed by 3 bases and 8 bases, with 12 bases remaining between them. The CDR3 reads CASSETPQGTQYF. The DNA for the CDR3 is TGTGCCAGCAGTGAGACCCCCCAAGGTACGCAGTATTTT.

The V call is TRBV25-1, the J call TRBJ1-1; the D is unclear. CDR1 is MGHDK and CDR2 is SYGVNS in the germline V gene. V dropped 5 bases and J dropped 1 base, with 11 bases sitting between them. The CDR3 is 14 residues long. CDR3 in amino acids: CASSKGQPNTEAFF. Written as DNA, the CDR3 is TGTGCCAGCAGTAAGGGCCAGCCGAACACTGAAGCTTTCTTT.

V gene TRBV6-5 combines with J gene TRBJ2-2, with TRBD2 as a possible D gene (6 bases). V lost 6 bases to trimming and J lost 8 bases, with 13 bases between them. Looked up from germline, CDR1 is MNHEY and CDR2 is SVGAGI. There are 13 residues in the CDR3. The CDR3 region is CASRTGTSGELFF. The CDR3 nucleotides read TGTGCCAGCAGAACCGGGACTTCAGGGGAGCTGTTTTTT.

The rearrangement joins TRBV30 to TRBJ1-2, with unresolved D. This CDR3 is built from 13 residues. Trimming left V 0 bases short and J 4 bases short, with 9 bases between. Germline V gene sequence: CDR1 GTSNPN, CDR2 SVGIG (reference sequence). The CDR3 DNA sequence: TGTGCCTGGAGTGTACTCAGAACCTATGGCTACACCTTC. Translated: CAWSVLRTYGYTF.

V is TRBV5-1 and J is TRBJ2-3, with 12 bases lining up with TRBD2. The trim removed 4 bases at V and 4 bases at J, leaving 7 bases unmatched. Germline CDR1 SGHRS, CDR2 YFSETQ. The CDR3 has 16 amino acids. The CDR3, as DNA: TGCGCCAGCAGCACCCTGACTAGCGGGAGCGCAGATACGCAGTATTTT. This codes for CASSTLTSGSADTQYF.

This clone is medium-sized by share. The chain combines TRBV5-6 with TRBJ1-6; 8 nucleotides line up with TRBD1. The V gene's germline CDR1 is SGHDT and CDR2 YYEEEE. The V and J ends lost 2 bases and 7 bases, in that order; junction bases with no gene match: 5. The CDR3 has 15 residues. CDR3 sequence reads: CASSFITGGNSPLHF. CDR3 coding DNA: TGTGCCAGCAGCTTTATAACAGGGGGGAATTCACCCCTCCACTTT.

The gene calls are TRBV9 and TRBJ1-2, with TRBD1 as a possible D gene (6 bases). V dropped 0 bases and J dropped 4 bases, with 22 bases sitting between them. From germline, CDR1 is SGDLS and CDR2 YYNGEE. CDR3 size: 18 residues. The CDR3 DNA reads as TGTGCCAGCAGCGTAGGGTTTGAGATGGGGGGCGCATCCTATGGCTACACCTTC. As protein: CASSVGFEMGGASYGYTF. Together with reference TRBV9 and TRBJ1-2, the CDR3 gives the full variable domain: DSGVTQTPKHLITATGQRVTLRCSPRSGDLSVYWYQQSLDQGLQFLIQYYNGEERAKGNILERFSAQQFPDLHSELNLSSLELGDSALYFCASSVGFEMGGASYGYTFGSGTRLTVV.

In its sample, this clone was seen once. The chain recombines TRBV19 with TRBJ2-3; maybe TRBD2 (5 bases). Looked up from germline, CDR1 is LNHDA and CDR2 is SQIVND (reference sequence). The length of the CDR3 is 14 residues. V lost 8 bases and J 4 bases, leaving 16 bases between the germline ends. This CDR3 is CASRDQGMADTQYF. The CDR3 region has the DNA TGTGCCAGTCGGGATCAAGGGATGGCAGATACGCAGTATTTT.

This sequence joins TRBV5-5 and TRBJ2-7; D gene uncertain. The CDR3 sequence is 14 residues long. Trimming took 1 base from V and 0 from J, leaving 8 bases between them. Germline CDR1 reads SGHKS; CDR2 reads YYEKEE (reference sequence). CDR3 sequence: CASSLSWDSYEQYF. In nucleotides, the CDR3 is TGTGCCAGCAGCTTGAGCTGGGACTCCTACGAGCAGTACTTC.

As DNA, the CDR3 is TGTGCCAGCGGGCAAGAACCAGGTACCTACAATGAGCAGTTCTTC. Encoded protein: CASGQEPGTYNEQFF. V usage is TRBV9 and J usage is TRBJ2-1; no clear D gene. V lost 7 bases to trimming and J lost 2 bases, with 16 bases between them. CDR1 and CDR2 from the germline V gene are SGDLS and YYNGEE. The CDR3 contains 15 residues.

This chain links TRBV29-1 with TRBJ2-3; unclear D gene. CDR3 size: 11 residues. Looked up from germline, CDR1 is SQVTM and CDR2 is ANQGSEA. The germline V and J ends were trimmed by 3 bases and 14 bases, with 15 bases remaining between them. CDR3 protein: CSVDWGSLGYF. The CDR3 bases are TGCAGCGTTGATTGGGGTTCGTTAGGGTATTTT.

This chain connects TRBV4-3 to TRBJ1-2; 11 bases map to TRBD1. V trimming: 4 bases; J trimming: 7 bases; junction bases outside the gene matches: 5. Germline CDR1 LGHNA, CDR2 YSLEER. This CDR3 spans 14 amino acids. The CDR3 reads CASSPDRGLVGYTF. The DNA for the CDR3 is TGCGCCAGCAGCCCGGACAGGGGGCTCGTTGGCTACACCTTC.

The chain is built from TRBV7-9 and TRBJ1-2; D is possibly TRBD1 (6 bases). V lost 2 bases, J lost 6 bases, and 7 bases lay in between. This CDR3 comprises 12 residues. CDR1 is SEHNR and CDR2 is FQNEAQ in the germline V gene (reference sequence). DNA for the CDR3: TGTGCCAGCAGCTTAACAGGGAATGGCTACACCTTC. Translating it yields CASSLTGNGYTF.

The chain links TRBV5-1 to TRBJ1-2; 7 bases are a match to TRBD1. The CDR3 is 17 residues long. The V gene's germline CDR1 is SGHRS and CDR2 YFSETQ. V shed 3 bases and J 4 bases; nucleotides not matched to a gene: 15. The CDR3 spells CASSSFPRDRTSYGYTF. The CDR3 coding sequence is TGCGCCAGCAGCTCTTTCCCTCGGGACAGAACAAGCTATGGCTACACCTTC.